This T cell receptor (beta chain) is drawn from a study of blood T cell repertoires in COVID-19. Overall study context: Samples representing acute and convalescent COVID-19 were sourced from the United States, Italy and Spain. The cDNA or gDNA used as material had been derived from T cells, B-cell-depleted T cells, or PBMCs.

The CDR3 length is 14 residues. V was shortened by 6 bases and J by 0 bases, with 9 bases between the two germline ends. Germline CDR1 and CDR2: MGHDK and SYGVNS. Original methodology: Amplification of reference gene primers provided the estimated nucleated cell counts. This table comes from immunoSEQ multiplex PCR, and its TCRdb copy is limited to in-frame clones, with some not included. D and trimming come from the DNA, and the V and J calls and clone size come from that table. The table shows approximately 170,000 clones, with roughly nine tenths occurring only once. This clonotype originated in a man aged 18-30 years who had recovered from COVID-19. Sequencing used peripheral blood. The rearrangement links TRBV25-1 to TRBJ1-3; no definite D call. Written as DNA, the CDR3 is TGTGCCAGCAGCCTAACAGCCTCTGGAAACACCATATATTTT. It encodes CASSLTASGNTIYF.